A selection of T cell receptor beta chains follows, all from one sample in a study of blood T cell repertoires in COVID-19. Assay: immunoSEQ multiplex PCR; the TCRdb copy retains only in-frame clones and omits some. The data hold about 200,000 clones, with around 80% observed a single time. Sequenced: peripheral blood. The receptors stem from a woman in her thirties or forties with acute or convalescent COVID-19. Each CDR3 is given with its conserved first and last residue. D genes are given only for firm matches. Size is stated for part of the rows, as once, few or many counts, or as a class when the clone is expanded.

TRBJ2-3	17	.	TRBV4-1	.	TGCGCCAGCAGCCAAGATCAAGGGACTGCTAGCACAGATACGCAGTATTTT	CASSQDQGTASTDTQYF
TRBJ2-2	17	TRBD1	TRBV7-8	.	TGTGCCAGCAGCTTACCGGACAGGGGGCCGTTAACCGGGGAGCTGTTTTTT	CASSLPDRGPLTGELFF
TRBJ2-3	12	.	TRBV28	.	TGTGCCAGCTCTTCCAGGGGTGATACGCAGTATTTT	CASSSRGDTQYF
TRBJ1-4	17	TRBD1	TRBV9	.	TGTGCCAGCAGCCCGAGCCCTGGGCGGGACAGGGATGAAAAACTGTTTTTT	CASSPSPGRDRDEKLFF
TRBJ1-6	14	TRBD1	TRBV25-1	.	TGTGCCACCGCGGGGGACAGGGGTAATTCACCCCTCCACTTT	CATAGDRGNSPLHF
TRBJ2-5	16	.	TRBV14	once	TGTGCCAGCAGCCAAGAAAGGCGGGGACTTAAAGAGACCCAGTACTTC	CASSQERRGLKETQYF
TRBJ2-3	16	TRBD2	TRBV13	.	TGTGCCAGCAGCCCAACCACGGGGGGAGTTACAGATACGCAGTATTTT	CASSPTTGGVTDTQYF
TRBJ2-1	15	TRBD1	TRBV29-1	.	TGCAGCGTTGATTTTTCCAGGGGGCTATACAATGAGCAGTTCTTC	CSVDFSRGLYNEQFF
TRBJ2-7	12	TRBD2	TRBV24-1	.	TGTGCCACCAGTGATTCCGGGAGGGAGCAGTACTTC	CATSDSGREQYF
TRBJ2-3	12	TRBD1	TRBV6-6	.	TGTGCCAGCAGCACAGGGGAAGATGCGCAGTATTTT	CASSTGEDAQYF
TRBJ2-1	15	TRBD1	TRBV19	.	TGTGCCAGTAGTATAAGCCGGACAGGGGACAATGAGCAGTTCTTC	CASSISRTGDNEQFF
TRBJ2-7	14	.	TRBV5-4	.	TGTGCCAGCAGCTTTGAGCCGGGGACCTACGAGCAGTACTTC	CASSFEPGTYEQYF
TRBJ2-1	16	.	TRBV27	once	TGTGCCAGCAGTTTGAGCCAAACAGGGAAACAAAATCGACTGTTCTTC	CASSLSQTGKQNRLFF
TRBJ1-4	15	TRBD1	TRBV28	.	TGTGCCAGCAGTCCTCGGACAGGGGCTAATGAAAAACTGTTTTTT	CASSPRTGANEKLFF
TRBJ2-3	18	TRBD2	TRBV3-1/TRBV3-2	.	TGTGCCAGCAGCCAAGATCTTACGGCTAGCGGTTTAAGGAATACGCAGTATTTT	CASSQDLTASGLRNTQYF
TRBJ1-2	13	.	TRBV5-1	.	TGCGCCAGCAGCTTAACAGAGAACTATGGCTACACCTTC	CASSLTENYGYTF
TRBJ1-5	13	TRBD1	TRBV6-6	.	TGTGCCAGCAGCCAACAGGGGTCCCAGCCCCAGCATTTT	CASSQQGSQPQHF
TRBJ2-7	14	.	TRBV11-2	few	TGTGCCAGCAGCTTCTCGACAAACTTCTACGAGCAGTACTTC	CASSFSTNFYEQYF
TRBJ1-1	15	.	TRBV11-2	few	TGTGCCAGCAGCTTAGCACATCGGCGGAGCACTGAAGCTTTCTTT	CASSLAHRRSTEAFF
TRBJ1-1	12	.	TRBV19	few	TGTGCCAGTACTGAGGGGAACACTGAAGCTTTCTTT	CASTEGNTEAFF
TRBJ1-1	14	TRBD1	TRBV2	few	TGTGCCAGGACAGGGCCCCCCATGAACACTGAAGCTTTCTTT	CARTGPPMNTEAFF
TRBJ2-7	17	TRBD2	TRBV3-1/TRBV3-2	.	TGTGCCAGCAGCCATTCCAGTCCGGGACTAGACCCCTACGAGCAGTACTTC	CASSHSSPGLDPYEQYF
TRBJ1-2	13	.	TRBV11-2	once	TGTGCCAGCAGCTTAGCGATGACAGGAGGCTACACCTTC	CASSLAMTGGYTF
TRBJ2-6	14	.	TRBV19	.	TGTGCCAGTTGGACTGGTTCTGGGGCCAACGTCCTGACTTTC	CASWTGSGANVLTF
TRBJ1-5	13	TRBD1	TRBV6-2/TRBV6-3	.	TGTGCCAGCAGTGACACAGGGGACCAGCCCCAGCATTTT	CASSDTGDQPQHF
TRBJ1-2	13	TRBD1	TRBV7-2	.	TGTGCCAGCAGCCTACGACAGGGGAACGGCTACACCTTC	CASSLRQGNGYTF
TRBJ2-1	12	.	TRBV6-5	.	TGTGCCAGCAGTCAGAAGGGGAATGAGCAGTTCTTC	CASSQKGNEQFF
TRBJ2-7	14	.	TRBV2	.	TGTGCCAGCAGCCATAAGGGGGAGTCCTACGAGCAGTACTTC	CASSHKGESYEQYF
TRBJ1-3	13	.	TRBV20-1	few	TGCAGTGCTAGTGCGGTGTCTGGAAACACCATATATTTT	CSASAVSGNTIYF
TRBJ1-1	14	.	TRBV18	.	TGTGCCAGCTCACCACCTCTATGGAACACTGAAGCTTTCTTT	CASSPPLWNTEAFF
TRBJ2-1	15	TRBD2	TRBV19	.	TGTGCCAGTAGCCTCCTCGCTAGCGGGGCCAATGAGCAGTTCTTC	CASSLLASGANEQFF
TRBJ1-2	13	.	TRBV29-1	.	TGCAGCGCAGATACGACAGGAGTCTATGGCTACACCTTC	CSADTTGVYGYTF
TRBJ2-3	17	.	TRBV21-1	.	TGTGCCAGCAAGCGCCCCCCCTCGGCGGGGGGCACAGATACGCAGTATTTT	CASKRPPSAGGTDTQYF
TRBJ2-1	17	TRBD2	TRBV7-6	once	TGTGCCAGCAGCTTAGATCTTCCTAGCGGGCCATCGAATGAGCAGTTCTTC	CASSLDLPSGPSNEQFF
TRBJ2-7	16	TRBD2	TRBV7-2	.	TGTGCCAGCAAATCATTAGCGGGAGGTATATCGCGGGAGCAGTACTTC	CASKSLAGGISREQYF
TRBJ2-4	12	.	TRBV19	.	TGTGCCAGTAGTCAAGCCAAAAACATTCAGTACTTC	CASSQAKNIQYF
TRBJ2-6	15	.	TRBV28	once	TGTGCCAGCAGTCTCACAGGGAGTGGGGCCAACGTCCTGACTTTC	CASSLTGSGANVLTF